This T cell receptor beta chain was documented in a study of PD-1 blockade in classical Hodgkin lymphoma. Findings and caveats of the study: There remain no defined causes for the repertoire differences, which possibly reflect disease activity or prior therapy.

In the case of this clone: The target antigen is unknown.

Brentuximab vedotin exposure varied, and every patient relapsed after autologous stem cell transplantation. This CDR3 has 15 amino acids. V was pared by 4 bases and J by 2 bases, with 7 bases of the junction left unmatched. From germline, CDR1 is SGHTS and CDR2 YDEGEE. Data came from immunoSEQ multiplex PCR; TCRdb stores just in-frame clones and leaves some out. The sample holds about 41,000 clones, 76% seen once. The gene calls are TRBV5-8 and TRBJ2-7; TRBD1 aligns across 9 bases. This receptor was identified in a human donor with classical Hodgkin lymphoma. The sample was peripheral blood mononuclear cells (PBMCs), taken at baseline. In DNA form, the CDR3 reads TGTGCCAGCAGCCGACGGGACAGGGATCCCTACGAGCAGTACTTC. It encodes CASSRRDRDPYEQYF.